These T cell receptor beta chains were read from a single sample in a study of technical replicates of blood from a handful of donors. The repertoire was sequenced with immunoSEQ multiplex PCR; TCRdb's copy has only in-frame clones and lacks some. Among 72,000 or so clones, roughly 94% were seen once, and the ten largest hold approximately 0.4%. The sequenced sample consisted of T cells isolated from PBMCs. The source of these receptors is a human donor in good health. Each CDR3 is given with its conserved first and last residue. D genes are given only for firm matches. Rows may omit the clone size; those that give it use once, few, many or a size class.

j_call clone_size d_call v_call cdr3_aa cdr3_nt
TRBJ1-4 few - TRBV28 CASSGGSSAYEKLFF TGTGCCAGCAGTGGCGGCAGTTCCGCTTATGAAAAACTGTTTTTT
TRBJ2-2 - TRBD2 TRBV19 CASSPYVAGGTGELFF TGTGCCAGTAGCCCGTATGTGGCGGGAGGAACCGGGGAGCTGTTTTTT
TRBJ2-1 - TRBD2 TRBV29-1 CSVVTSGSTIPQFF TGCAGCGTTGTGACTAGCGGGAGTACGATCCCTCAGTTCTTC
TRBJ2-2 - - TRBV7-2 CASSLVRGELFF TGTGCCAGCAGCTTAGTCCGCGGGGAGCTGTTTTTT
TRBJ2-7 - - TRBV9 CASSVGLADSYEQYF TGTGCCAGCAGCGTAGGGTTAGCTGATTCCTACGAGCAGTACTTC
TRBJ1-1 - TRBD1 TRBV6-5 CASSSGTGITEAFF TGTGCCAGCTCTTCCGGGACAGGGATTACCGAAGCTTTCTTT
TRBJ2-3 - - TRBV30 CAWSVQAGPATDTQYF TGTGCCTGGAGTGTACAGGCGGGACCAGCAACAGATACGCAGTATTTT
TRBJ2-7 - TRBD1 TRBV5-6 CASSGQEHYYEQYF TGTGCCAGCAGCGGACAGGAGCATTACTACGAGCAGTACTTC
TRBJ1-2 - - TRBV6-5 CASKLGRGYTF TGTGCCAGTAAGCTGGGGAGAGGCTACACCTTC
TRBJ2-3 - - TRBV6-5 CASSYSLGAGLYF TGTGCCAGCAGTTACTCCCTTGGGGCCGGATTGTATTTT
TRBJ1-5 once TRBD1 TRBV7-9 CASSPLLGQESNQPQHF TGTGCCAGCAGCCCACTCCTGGGACAGGAGTCCAATCAGCCCCAGCATTTT
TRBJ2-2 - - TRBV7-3 CASSRAGGELFF TGTGCCAGCAGCCGCGCGGGCGGGGAGCTGTTTTTT
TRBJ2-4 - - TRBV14 CASSHLELRGAKNIQYF TGTGCCAGCAGCCACTTAGAGCTTAGGGGAGCCAAAAACATTCAGTACTTC
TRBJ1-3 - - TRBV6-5 CASSYKAGGNTIYF TGTGCCAGCAGTTACAAGGCAGGGGGAAACACCATATATTTT
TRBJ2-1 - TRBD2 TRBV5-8 CASSLGSGRASYNEQFF TGTGCCAGCAGCTTGGGTAGCGGGAGGGCCTCCTACAATGAGCAGTTCTTC
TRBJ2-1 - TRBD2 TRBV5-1 CASSSSGTSGEQFF TGCGCCAGCAGCTCGTCCGGGACTAGTGGTGAGCAGTTCTTC
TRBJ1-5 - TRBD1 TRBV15 CATSGGTGLVPQHF TGTGCCACCAGCGGCGGGACAGGGCTCGTTCCCCAGCATTTT
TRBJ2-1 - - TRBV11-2 CASSLVTVHSYNEQFF TGTGCCAGCAGCTTAGTCACTGTCCACTCCTACAATGAGCAGTTCTTC
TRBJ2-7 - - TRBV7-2 CASSRDSHEQYF TGTGCCAGCAGCCGAGACAGCCACGAGCAGTACTTC
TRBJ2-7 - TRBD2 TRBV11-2 CASSLLAGGAYEQYF TGTGCCAGCAGCTTACTCGCGGGAGGTGCTTACGAGCAGTACTTC
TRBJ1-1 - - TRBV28 CASSFTREVTEAFF TGTGCCAGCAGTTTCACCAGGGAAGTTACTGAAGCTTTCTTT
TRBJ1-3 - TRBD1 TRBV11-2 CASSSLQGAGNTIYF TGTGCCAGCAGCTCCTTACAGGGGGCTGGAAACACCATATATTTT
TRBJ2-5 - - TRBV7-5 CVRSRETGTGKETQYF TGTGTCAGAAGCCGAGAAACCGGGACAGGGAAAGAGACCCAGTACTTC
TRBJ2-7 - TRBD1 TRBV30 CAWSGDSSYEQYF TGTGCCTGGAGTGGGGACAGCTCCTACGAGCAGTACTTC
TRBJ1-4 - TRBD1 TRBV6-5 CASSGDRAGEKLFF TGTGCCAGCAGTGGGGACAGGGCGGGTGAAAAACTGTTTTTT
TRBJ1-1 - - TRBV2 CASSEAGFVNTEAFF TGTGCCAGCAGTGAGGCAGGGTTTGTGAACACTGAAGCTTTCTTT
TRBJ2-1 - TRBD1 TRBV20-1 CSASRGHEQFF TGCAGTGCTAGCAGGGGGCATGAGCAGTTCTTC
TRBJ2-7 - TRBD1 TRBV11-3 CASSLLGTVEYEQYF TGTGCCAGCAGCTTGTTGGGGACAGTAGAGTACGAGCAGTACTTC
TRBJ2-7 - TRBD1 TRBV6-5 CASRGQGAKEQYF TGTGCCAGCAGAGGACAGGGGGCTAAAGAGCAGTACTTC
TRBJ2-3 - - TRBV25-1 CASRGPADTQYF TGTGCCAGCAGGGGCCCCGCAGATACGCAGTATTTT
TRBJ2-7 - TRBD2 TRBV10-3 CAIRRLAGGYEQYF TGTGCCATCCGCCGGCTAGCGGGAGGCTACGAGCAGTACTTC
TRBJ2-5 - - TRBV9 CASSVGGSRQETQYF TGTGCCAGCAGCGTAGGAGGGAGTCGGCAAGAGACCCAGTACTTC
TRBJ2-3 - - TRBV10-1 CASKESVSTDTQYF TGCGCCAGCAAGGAGTCCGTTAGCACAGATACGCAGTATTTT
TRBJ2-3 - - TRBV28 CASSSGTDTQYF TGTGCCAGCAGTTCCGGCACAGATACGCAGTATTTT
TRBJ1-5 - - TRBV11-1 CASSLQGHQPQHF TGTGCCAGCAGCTTACAGGGGCATCAGCCCCAGCATTTT
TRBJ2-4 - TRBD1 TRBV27 CASSFSMGTAQNIQYF TGTGCCAGCAGTTTTAGTATGGGGACAGCCCAAAACATTCAGTACTTC
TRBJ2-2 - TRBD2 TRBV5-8 CASSLHSGRGNTGELFF TGTGCCAGCAGCTTGCATAGCGGGAGGGGGAACACCGGGGAGCTGTTTTTT
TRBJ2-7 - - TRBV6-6 CASSKDYGTPTYEQYF TGTGCCAGCAGTAAAGACTACGGGACACCCACCTACGAGCAGTACTTC
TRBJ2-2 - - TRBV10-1 CASSEAQGRGNGELFF TGCGCCAGCAGTGAGGCACAGGGGCGCGGGAACGGGGAGCTGTTTTTT
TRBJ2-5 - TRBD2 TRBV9 CASSVSGRAWETQYF TGTGCCAGCAGCGTCTCCGGGAGGGCCTGGGAGACCCAGTACTTC
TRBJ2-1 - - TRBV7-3 CASSLSSNNGEQFF TGTGCCAGCAGCTTAAGTTCTAATAATGGTGAGCAGTTCTTC